The next 6 T cell receptor beta chains were all read from a single sample in a study of blood T cell repertoires in COVID-19. Libraries were prepared by immunoSEQ multiplex PCR; TCRdb keeps only in-frame clonotypes and omits some of them. The sample includes some 130,000 clones, about nine tenths of them seen just once. Sequenced material: peripheral blood. These receptors were obtained from an older woman with COVID-19, enrolled during active disease.

The sample holds many counts of this clone. The CDR3, as DNA: TGTGCCAGCAGCTTAGCGGCCGACAATGAGCAGTTCTTC. Residues: CASSLAADNEQFF. This sequence joins TRBV7-2 and TRBJ2-1; D is ambiguous. The CDR3 extends over 13 amino acids. V shed 0 bases and J shed 5 bases, with 5 bases lying between them. Germline CDR1 SGHTA, CDR2 FQGNSA.

This clone was seen more than once but under ten times. The chain joins TRBV5-1 to TRBJ2-7; 8 bases agree with TRBD1. With V trimmed by 2 bases and J by 2 bases, 6 bases remained unmatched. Germline V gene sequence: CDR1 SGHRS, CDR2 YFSETQ. CDR3 length: 15 amino acids. The CDR3, as DNA: TGCGCCAGCAGCTTTGTCCAGGGGGCAGCCTACGAGCAGTACTTC. Translated: CASSFVQGAAYEQYF.

The CDR3 loop is CASSLYEGSNQPQHF. Written as DNA, the CDR3 is TGTGCCAGCAGCTTATATGAGGGAAGCAATCAGCCCCAGCATTTT. The V call is TRBV7-2, the J call TRBJ1-5, with unresolved D. This CDR3 has 15 amino acids. V was clipped by 2 bases and J by 1 base, with 9 bases between them. CDR1 is SGHTA and CDR2 is FQGNSA in the germline V gene.

The CDR3: CASSERPPGQPQHF. The DNA of the CDR3 is TGTGCCAGCAGTGAACGGCCTCCGGGGCAGCCCCAGCATTTT. J is TRBJ1-5 and V is TRBV2; no clear D. The V gene's germline CDR1 is SNHLY and CDR2 FYNNEI. The CDR3 contains 14 residues. Trimming took 2 bases from V and 7 from J, leaving 12 bases between them.

This chain links TRBV28 with TRBJ1-1, with 7 bases lining up with TRBD1. The V gene end was trimmed by 3 bases and the J gene end by 3 bases; junction bases not matched to a gene: 7. Per the germline V gene, CDR1 is MDHEN and CDR2 is SYDVKM. The CDR3 runs to 15 residues. The CDR3 loop is CASSFAGGWDTEAFF. The CDR3 DNA reads TGTGCCAGCAGTTTCGCAGGGGGATGGGACACTGAAGCTTTCTTT.

This clone has more than one count but fewer than ten. The chain links TRBV10-3 to TRBJ2-6, with no clear D. Germline V gives CDR1 ENHRY, CDR2 SYGVKD. V was cut by 0 bases and J by 3 bases, with 3 bases left in between. The length of the CDR3 is 14 residues. As DNA, the CDR3 is TGTGCCATCAGTGAGTCGAGTGGGGCCAACGTCCTGACTTTC. Amino acids: CAISESSGANVLTF.